The clone carrying this T cell receptor beta chain was seen ten or more times. V dropped 0 bases and J dropped 11 bases, with 6 bases sitting between them. Germline V gene sequence: CDR1 MNHEY, CDR2 SVGAGI. The CDR3 loop spans 11 amino acids. The data were obtained in a study of early T cells in non-severe SARS-CoV-2 infection. The library protocol tagged individual cDNA molecules with unique molecular identifiers. Each CDR3 protein is one row after TCRdb ran MiXCR on the 5' RACE reads. The sample includes tens of thousands of distinct CDR3 sequences, around 4.6% of them seen just once. Material: whole blood. The TCR comes from an adult who was a healthcare worker with PCR-confirmed SARS-CoV-2 infection or an uninfected control (not recorded which). The chain carries TRBV6-5 and TRBJ2-3; D not certain. The CDR3 loop is CASSYSDMQYF. CDR3 coding DNA: TGTGCCAGCAGTTACTCCGACATGCAGTATTTT.